These 8 T cell receptor beta chains were all obtained from the same sample, sequenced in a study of OX40 agonist ivuxolimab in advanced cancers. Profiled with immunoSEQ multiplex PCR; TCRdb holds only in-frame clones, not every one. This sample yields approximately 86,000 clones, of which about 86% are seen a single time; 6.5% belongs to the top ten. The sequenced sample was CD4+ or CD8+ T cells sorted from blood, obtained in a trial of the OX40 agonist ivuxolimab. The receptors derive from an adult with an advanced solid tumor such as melanoma, head and neck, liver or kidney cancer.

The chain links TRBV5-1 to TRBJ2-7; TRBD1 is a possible D gene (6 bases). This CDR3 has 13 amino acids. V lost 3 bases and J lost 6, with 13 bases in between. Germline CDR1 SGHRS, CDR2 YFSETQ. This CDR3 is CASSYTGLGEQYF. CDR3 nucleotides: TGCGCCAGCAGCTACACAGGGCTCGGCGAGCAGTACTTC.

The J gene is TRBJ2-7, the V gene TRBV11-2, with D unresolved. V was shortened by 0 bases and J by 2 bases, with 11 bases between the two germline ends. The CDR3 sequence is 15 residues long. Germline loops: CDR1 SGHAT, CDR2 FQNNGV. CDR3 region: CASSLEGSLTYEQYF. The CDR3 DNA is TGTGCCAGCAGCTTAGAGGGTAGTCTTACCTACGAGCAGTACTTC.

The chain recombines TRBV11-2 with TRBJ2-2, with no clear D. Trimming stripped 5 bases from V and 7 bases from J, with 8 bases between. The germline V gene has CDR1 SGHAT and CDR2 FQNNGV. The CDR3 covers 12 residues. CDR3 coding DNA: TGTGCCAGCAGCAAACACGGCGGGGAGCTGTTTTTT. Its protein product is CASSKHGGELFF.

The V and J genes are TRBV14 and TRBJ1-3; unclear D gene. The CDR3 consists of 12 residues. V dropped 8 bases and J dropped 5 bases, with 10 bases sitting between them. Germline CDR1 is SGHDN and CDR2 is FVKESK. DNA for the CDR3: TGTGCCAGCTCACGGGAGCGAAACACCATATATTTT. Amino acid sequence: CASSRERNTIYF.

V and J are TRBV19 and TRBJ2-6; the D is unclear. Germline loops: CDR1 LNHDA, CDR2 SQIVND (reference sequence). CDR3 length: 15 residues. V was pared by 8 bases and J by 0 bases, with 11 bases between. In DNA, the CDR3 is TGTGCCAGTTCTGGGTCCCACTCTGGGGCCAACGTCCTGACTTTC. As protein: CASSGSHSGANVLTF.

This clone is a singleton in its sample. With a much larger clone just one base away, this may be a read error. The genes are TRBV18 and TRBJ2-1; 13 nucleotides match TRBD2. Germline V gene data show CDR1 as KGHSH and CDR2 as LQKENI. The J segment lost 6 bases and the V segment lost 1 base, leaving 0 bases of the junction unmatched. This CDR3 has 15 amino acids. CDR3 sequence (DNA): TGTGCCAGCTCACCACGACTAGCGGGAGGCAATGAGCAGTTCTTC. Its protein is CASSPRLAGGNEQFF.

V is TRBV27 and J is TRBJ1-1, with 7 bases identical to TRBD1. Germline V gene sequence: CDR1 MNHEY, CDR2 SMNVEV (reference sequence). The CDR3 is 16 residues long. Trimming removed 5 bases from V and 3 bases from J; junction bases left unmatched: 12. In nucleotides, the CDR3 is TGTGCCAGCAGTCCTGACAGGGTTTATATGGACACTGAAGCTTTCTTT. The encoded protein is CASSPDRVYMDTEAFF.

The chain joins TRBV5-5 to TRBJ2-2, with 9 bases identical to TRBD2. CDR1 SGHKS and CDR2 YYEKEE come from the germline V gene (reference sequence). V lost 1 base and J lost 3; bases outside the gene matches: 7. The CDR3 totals 17 residues. CDR3 DNA sequence: TGTGCCAGCAGCTTGACCTCGGGACTAGCAGACACCGGGGAGCTGTTTTTT. It is translated as CASSLTSGLADTGELFF.